This T cell receptor beta chain emerged from a study of CD4+ T cells in melanoma. This clone has a single count. The antigen remains undetermined. This table comes from immunoSEQ multiplex PCR, and its TCRdb copy is limited to in-frame clones, with some not included. The sample yields around 18,000 clones, approximately 83% seen once. The ends lost 5 bases at V and 8 bases at J; junction bases unmatched: 11. Per the germline V gene, CDR1 is SEHNR and CDR2 is FQNEAQ (reference sequence). The CDR3 covers 14 residues. Whole-study results and caveats: CD8+ T cell, macrophage and B cell function reportedly correlated with neoantigen-specific CD4+ T cells. In melanoma, neoantigen-specific CD4+ T cells reportedly differed in differentiation state.

Sample: cells from a culture (not recorded whether cultured in vitro). The chain couples TRBV7-9 to TRBJ1-2, with 7 bases identical to TRBD1. This clonotype was obtained from a human donor with melanoma. CDR3 in amino acids: CASSVGEGAKGYTF. The DNA for the CDR3 is TGTGCCAGCAGCGTGGGGGAGGGGGCAAAAGGCTACACCTTC.